A selection of T cell receptor beta chains follows, all from one sample in a study of monozygotic twins with inflammatory bowel disease. TCRdb re-called the 5' RACE reads, yielding one record per CDR3 amino acid sequence without DNA. Found here are 190,000 or so distinct CDR3 sequences; the top ten clones hold around 1.5%. Sequenced material: blood. These receptors came from a human donor with ulcerative colitis or Crohn's disease, or a healthy co-twin of an affected twin (not recorded which). Both conserved end residues are part of each CDR3.

TRBJ1-1 | TRBV5-5 | CASSSMGTGGRAEAFF
TRBJ2-3 | TRBV5-4 | CASSFWTGVDTQYF
TRBJ1-1 | TRBV19 | CASSISVNTEAFF
TRBJ2-5 | TRBV4-1 | CASSQGNDGTPVRAQYF
TRBJ1-1 | TRBV2 | CAVVTVRTGTEAFF
TRBJ1-5 | TRBV9 | CASTVGCAVGGNQPQHF
TRBJ2-1 | TRBV29-1 | CSVAGGQGTYNEQFF
TRBJ2-3 | TRBV12-3/TRBV12-4 | CASSGGARITRHTDTQYF
TRBJ1-1 | TRBV5-5 | CASSPLGGMNTEAFF
TRBJ2-5 | TRBV7-9 | CASSRGGAWETQYF
TRBJ2-3 | TRBV5-4 | CASSSTTSGGANTQYF
TRBJ2-4 | TRBV27 | CASRTGYKNIQYF
TRBJ1-2 | TRBV3-1 | CASSLGQEVGGYTF
TRBJ2-2 | TRBV20-1 | CSARDRFRGSNTGELFF
TRBJ1-5 | TRBV12-3/TRBV12-4 | CASSLWGEGSNQPQHF
TRBJ2-7 | TRBV5-1 | CASSLGRTYEQYF
TRBJ2-3 | TRBV12-3/TRBV12-4 | CASSFGPTGDTQYF
TRBJ2-5 | TRBV5-5 | CASIYPGLEETQYF
TRBJ1-6 | TRBV5-1 | CASSPDHSPLHF
TRBJ2-3 | TRBV6-1 | CASSLNAGGSTDTQYF
TRBJ2-5 | TRBV11-2 | CASSLDSVLGVRGETQYF
TRBJ1-2 | TRBV6-1 | CASRRYLQGEYGYTF
TRBJ2-1 | TRBV29-1 | CSSRTVDEQFF
TRBJ1-2 | TRBV5-6 | CASSPNRVAGYTF
TRBJ2-7 | TRBV5-1 | CASSFQRGDLEQYF
TRBJ2-3 | TRBV6-1 | CASSEVKKDTQYF
TRBJ2-4 | TRBV11-2 | CASSSLMWAKNIQYF
TRBJ2-5 | TRBV27 | CASSSSRGLETQYF
TRBJ2-1 | TRBV7-9 | CASSFTTGDEQFF
TRBJ1-3 | TRBV5-1 | CASSIGDGFGNTIYF
TRBJ1-1 | TRBV27 | CASTGTASSEAFF
TRBJ2-3 | TRBV5-1 | CASTLGGNTDTQYF
TRBJ2-7 | TRBV20-1 | CSASQGSTYEQYF
TRBJ2-7 | TRBV25-1 | CASSRDGPYEQYF
TRBJ1-1 | TRBV5-1 | CASSLHSSRVELGTEAFF
TRBJ1-6 | TRBV4-2 | CASSQEGSPLHF
TRBJ2-1 | TRBV5-1 | CASSRDVYNEQFF
TRBJ1-1 | TRBV7-8 | CASSLARNTEAFF
TRBJ2-2 | TRBV12-3/TRBV12-4 | CALKGNRRITGELFF
TRBJ2-1 | TRBV5-1 | CASSLGGDSYNEQFF
TRBJ1-6 | TRBV4-1 | CASSQVDIVSYNSPLHF
TRBJ1-1 | TRBV5-1 | CASSSQGAGTTEAFF
TRBJ1-5 | TRBV12-3/TRBV12-4 | CASRLRAQGQPQHF
TRBJ2-1 | TRBV7-2 | CASSRRQGYYNEQFF
TRBJ1-2 | TRBV6-5 | CASSYKRRTIF
TRBJ2-1 | TRBV7-9 | CASSFRQGAYNEQFF
TRBJ1-2 | TRBV5-1 | CASSTGEGYTF
TRBJ2-2 | TRBV5-1 | CASRQDSSSGELFF
TRBJ1-5 | TRBV20-1 | CSAPPGGNQPQHF
TRBJ1-5 | TRBV20-1 | CSAQTGWNQPQHF
TRBJ2-1 | TRBV20-1 | CSASTPRRVSSYNEQFF
TRBJ2-7 | TRBV6-1 | CASSERPAGAYEQYF
TRBJ1-1 | TRBV4-1 | CASSQFVTMNTEAFF
TRBJ2-7 | TRBV15 | CATSSADRGQYEQYF
TRBJ1-6 | TRBV6-1 | CASRPPVGGNSPLHF
TRBJ2-3 | TRBV20-1 | CSARSSGAPTDTQYF
TRBJ2-1 | TRBV7-2 | CASSLRTLNEQFF
TRBJ2-3 | TRBV5-5 | CASSLAGASTDTQYF
TRBJ2-1 | TRBV5-1 | CASSDMAGRSYNEQFF